These T cell receptor beta chains were read from a single sample in a study of blood T cell repertoires in COVID-19. The assay was immunoSEQ multiplex PCR, and TCRdb's table has in-frame clones only and misses some. The data show a few hundred thousand clones, with about 88% seen just once and around 3.6% held by the top ten. The sequencing input was peripheral blood. The receptors derive from a man aged 18 to 30 with active or convalescent COVID-19. CDR3s include the opening cysteine and the closing phenylalanine or tryptophan.

V gene	J gene	CDR3 protein
TRBV5-5	TRBJ1-1	CASSRRSPTEAFF
TRBV6-5	TRBJ1-4	CASRVQGLNEKLFF
TRBV5-1	TRBJ1-4	CASSLTGSVHEKLFF
TRBV13	TRBJ1-1	CASRSTGGGEAFF
TRBV11-2	TRBJ2-7	CASSPARDSYEQYF
TRBV7-2	TRBJ2-7	CASSWSGSGLAGGGEQYF
TRBV27	TRBJ1-1	CASSTGYTEAFF
TRBV4-2	TRBJ1-4	CASSIGGEKLFF
TRBV30	TRBJ1-2	CAWTLQGHYGYTF
TRBV9	TRBJ2-7	CASSARGTGTYEQYF
TRBV11-3	TRBJ2-5	CASSGRTGYQETQYF
TRBV5-1	TRBJ2-7	CASSRGDGAYEQYF
TRBV6-2/TRBV6-3	TRBJ1-5	CASSRQGLLQPQHF
TRBV27	TRBJ2-5	CASSPSYQETQYF
TRBV7-9	TRBJ2-1	CASSRDFDFEQFF
TRBV3-1/TRBV3-2	TRBJ2-2	CASSQNGADGELFF
TRBV6-5	TRBJ1-3	CASSQDAGSGNTIYF
TRBV5-4	TRBJ1-4	CASTRGGAGEKLFF
TRBV6-1	TRBJ1-6	CASSEQLNSYNSPLHF
TRBV7-2	TRBJ1-5	CASSLGGTQTPQHF
TRBV5-5	TRBJ2-1	CASSPLPGASYNEQFF
TRBV2	TRBJ1-4	CASSAGLWLATNEKLFF
TRBV15	TRBJ2-4	CATSRATGGLGKNIQYF
TRBV9	TRBJ2-7	CASSGGTARDYEQYF